This T cell receptor (beta chain) was identified during a study of tumor-infiltrating lymphocytes in oesophageal squamous cell carcinoma. From the PCR reads, TCRdb called clonotypes with MiXCR, one entry per CDR3 protein. This sample has about 21,000 distinct CDR3 sequences, with approximately 38% found just once. The receptor comes from a male donor with esophageal squamous cell carcinoma. Input material: esophageal tumor tissue.

CDR3 amino acids: CASSPTGVSEQYF. The CDR3 nucleotides are TGTGCCAGCAGCCCGACAGGGGTCTCCGAGCAGTACTTC. The genes are TRBV7-9 and TRBJ2-3; 8 nucleotides match TRBD1. Judging by the DNA end, TRBJ2-7 fits better; the J call may be wrong. CDR1 and CDR2 from the germline V gene are SEHNR and FQNEAQ (reference sequence). The CDR3 length is 13 residues.